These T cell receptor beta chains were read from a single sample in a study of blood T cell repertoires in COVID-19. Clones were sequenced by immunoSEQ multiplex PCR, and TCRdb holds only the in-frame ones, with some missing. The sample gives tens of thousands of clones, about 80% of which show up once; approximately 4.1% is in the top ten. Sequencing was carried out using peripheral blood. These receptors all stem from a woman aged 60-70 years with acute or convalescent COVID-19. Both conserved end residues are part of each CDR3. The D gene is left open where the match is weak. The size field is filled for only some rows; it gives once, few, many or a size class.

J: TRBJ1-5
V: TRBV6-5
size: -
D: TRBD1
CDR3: CASSRDRGNQPQHF
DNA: TGTGCCAGCAGCCGCGACAGGGGAAATCAGCCCCAGCATTTT

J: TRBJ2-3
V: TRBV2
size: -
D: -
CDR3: CASSGITGWSTDTQYF
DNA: TGTGCCAGCAGTGGCATCACGGGGTGGAGCACAGATACGCAGTATTTT

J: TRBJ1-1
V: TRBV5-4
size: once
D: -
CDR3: CASSPSGRGGEAFF
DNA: TGTGCCAGCAGCCCCAGTGGGAGGGGCGGTGAAGCTTTCTTT

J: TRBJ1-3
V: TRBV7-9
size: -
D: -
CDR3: CASSVTQTGGNTIYF
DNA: TGTGCCAGCAGCGTAACCCAAACGGGGGGAAACACCATATATTTT

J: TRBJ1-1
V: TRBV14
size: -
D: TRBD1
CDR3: CASSQKDRGFAEAFF
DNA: TGTGCCAGCAGCCAGAAAGACAGGGGGTTCGCTGAAGCTTTCTTT

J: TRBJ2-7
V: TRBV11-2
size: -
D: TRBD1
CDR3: CASSLRQGRSDEQYF
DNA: TGTGCCAGCAGCTTAAGACAGGGTCGGAGCGACGAGCAGTACTTC

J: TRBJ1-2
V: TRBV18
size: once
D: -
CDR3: CASSPVRTAGYGYTF
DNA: TGTGCCAGCTCACCCGTAAGGACGGCGGGCTATGGCTACACCTTC

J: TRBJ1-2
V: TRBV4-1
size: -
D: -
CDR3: CASSQEGGYGYTF
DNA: TGCGCCAGCAGCCAAGAGGGGGGCTATGGCTACACCTTC

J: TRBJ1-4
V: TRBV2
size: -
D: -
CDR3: CASRGLNEKLFF
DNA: TGTGCCAGCAGGGGCCTCAATGAAAAACTGTTTTTT

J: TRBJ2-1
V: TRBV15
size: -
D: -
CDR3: CATSRSGTEQFF
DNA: TGTGCCACCAGCAGATCGGGGACAGAGCAGTTCTTC

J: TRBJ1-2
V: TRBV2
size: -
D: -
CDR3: CASTRGGANYGYTF
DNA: TGTGCCAGCACTCGGGGTGGCGCTAACTATGGCTACACCTTC

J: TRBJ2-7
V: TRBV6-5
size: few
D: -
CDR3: CASSLRGRYEQYF
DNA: TGTGCCAGCAGCCTTCGGGGTCGCTACGAGCAGTACTTC

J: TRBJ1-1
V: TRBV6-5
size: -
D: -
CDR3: CASSLRGTEAFF
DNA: TGTGCCAGCAGTCTCAGGGGCACTGAAGCTTTCTTT

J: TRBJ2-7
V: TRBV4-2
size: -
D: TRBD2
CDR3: CASSLLALAGSYEQYF
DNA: TGTGCCAGCAGCCTTCTGGCGCTAGCGGGATCCTACGAGCAGTACTTC

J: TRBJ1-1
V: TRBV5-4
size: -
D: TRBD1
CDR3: CASSLDPTGVENTEAFF
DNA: TGTGCCAGCAGCTTGGACCCGACAGGGGTGGAGAACACTGAAGCTTTCTTT

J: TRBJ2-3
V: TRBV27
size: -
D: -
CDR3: CASSPERGRLPTDTQYF
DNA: TGTGCCAGCAGTCCCGAACGTGGGAGGTTACCCACAGATACGCAGTATTTT

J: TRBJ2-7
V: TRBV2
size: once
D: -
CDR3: CASSVFSYEQYF
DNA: TGTGCCAGCAGTGTATTTTCCTACGAGCAGTACTTC

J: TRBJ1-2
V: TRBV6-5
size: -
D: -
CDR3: CASSYSKTGYGYTF
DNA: TGTGCCAGCAGTTACTCGAAGACGGGTTATGGCTACACCTTC

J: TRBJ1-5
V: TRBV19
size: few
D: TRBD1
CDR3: CASEGQGDQPQHF
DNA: TGTGCCAGTGAAGGACAGGGCGATCAGCCCCAGCATTTT

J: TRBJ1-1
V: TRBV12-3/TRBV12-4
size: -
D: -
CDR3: CASSQLRGTEAFF
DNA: TGTGCCAGCAGTCAACTTAGGGGGACTGAAGCTTTCTTT

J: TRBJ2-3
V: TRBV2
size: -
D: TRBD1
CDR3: CASRVDRGQGDTQYF
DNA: TGTGCCAGCAGAGTGGACAGGGGGCAGGGGGATACGCAGTATTTT

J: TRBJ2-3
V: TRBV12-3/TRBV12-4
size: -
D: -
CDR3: CASSLRVEGTQYF
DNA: TGTGCCAGCAGTTTGCGTGTGGAGGGTACGCAGTATTTT

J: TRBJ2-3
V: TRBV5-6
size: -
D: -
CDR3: CASSFSGGKDTQYF
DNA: TGTGCCAGCAGCTTTAGCGGTGGGAAGGATACGCAGTATTTT

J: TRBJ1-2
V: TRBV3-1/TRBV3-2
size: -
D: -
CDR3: CASSQDLLGRGWNGYTF
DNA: TGTGCCAGCAGCCAAGATTTGCTGGGTAGGGGGTGGAATGGCTACACCTTC

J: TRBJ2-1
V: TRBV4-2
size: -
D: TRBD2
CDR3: CASSQESRGGYYEQFF
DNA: TGTGCCAGCAGCCAAGAGTCGCGGGGGGGCTACTATGAGCAGTTCTTC

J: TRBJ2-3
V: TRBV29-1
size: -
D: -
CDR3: CSVMAARTDTQYF
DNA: TGCAGCGTTATGGCCGCCCGCACAGATACGCAGTATTTT

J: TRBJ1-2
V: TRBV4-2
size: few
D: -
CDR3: CASSQGGQVANYGYTF
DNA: TGTGCCAGCAGCCAAGGGGGGCAGGTAGCTAACTATGGCTACACCTTC

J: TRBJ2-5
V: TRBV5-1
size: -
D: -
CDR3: CASSRRDFQETQYF
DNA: TGCGCCAGCAGTCGTAGGGACTTTCAAGAGACCCAGTACTTC

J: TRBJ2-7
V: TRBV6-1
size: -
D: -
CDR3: CASSDNTGIYEQYF
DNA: TGTGCCAGCAGTGATAACACAGGGATATACGAGCAGTACTTC

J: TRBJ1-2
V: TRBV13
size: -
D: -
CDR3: CASSFDRRSDYGYTF
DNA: TGTGCCAGCAGCTTTGACAGGAGGAGTGACTATGGCTACACCTTC

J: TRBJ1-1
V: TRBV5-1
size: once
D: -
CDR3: CASSLAVEQGEAFF
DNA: TGCGCCAGCAGCTTGGCCGTGGAACAGGGTGAAGCTTTCTTT

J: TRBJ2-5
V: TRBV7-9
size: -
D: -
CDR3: CASSPGETQYF
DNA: TGTGCCAGCAGCCCAGGGGAGACCCAGTACTTC

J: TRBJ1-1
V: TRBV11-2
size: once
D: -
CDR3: CASSLSPGNTEAFF
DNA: TGTGCCAGCAGCTTAAGTCCCGGGAACACTGAAGCTTTCTTT

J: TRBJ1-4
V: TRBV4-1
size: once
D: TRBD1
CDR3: CASSRQGAILEKLFF
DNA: TGCGCCAGCAGCCGCCAGGGGGCGATTCTGGAAAAACTGTTTTTT

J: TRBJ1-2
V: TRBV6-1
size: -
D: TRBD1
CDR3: CASREIPGQGTPNYGYTF
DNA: TGTGCCAGCAGAGAAATTCCGGGACAGGGTACCCCTAACTATGGCTACACCTTC

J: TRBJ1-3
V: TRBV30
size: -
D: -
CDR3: CAWAVGSSGNTIYF
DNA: TGTGCCTGGGCTGTCGGGAGCTCTGGAAACACCATATATTTT

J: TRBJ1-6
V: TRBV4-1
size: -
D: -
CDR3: CASSPLGGASPLHF
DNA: TGCGCCAGCAGCCCCCTTGGGGGCGCATCACCCCTCCACTTT

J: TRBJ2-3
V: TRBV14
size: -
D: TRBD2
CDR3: CASSQATVAGGIVTDTQYF
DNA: TGTGCCAGCAGCCAAGCCACCGTAGCGGGGGGGATCGTGACAGATACGCAGTATTTT

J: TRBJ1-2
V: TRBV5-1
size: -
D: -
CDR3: CASSLGRDNYGYTF
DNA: TGCGCCAGCAGCTTGGGGCGGGATAACTATGGCTACACCTTC

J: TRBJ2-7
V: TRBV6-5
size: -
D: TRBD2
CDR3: CASSYSASGGTYEQYF
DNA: TGTGCCAGCAGTTACTCGGCTAGCGGGGGAACCTACGAGCAGTACTTC

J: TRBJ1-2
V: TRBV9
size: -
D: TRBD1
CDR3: CASSVEGQLYNYGYTF
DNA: TGTGCCAGCAGCGTAGAGGGACAGCTCTATAACTATGGCTACACCTTC

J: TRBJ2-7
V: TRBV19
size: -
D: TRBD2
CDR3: CASSGGAGEQYF
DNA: TGTGCCAGTAGCGGGGGGGCCGGCGAGCAGTACTTC

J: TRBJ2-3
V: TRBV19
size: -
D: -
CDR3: CASSAKPGVDTQYF
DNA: TGTGCCAGTAGTGCTAAACCAGGGGTAGATACGCAGTATTTT

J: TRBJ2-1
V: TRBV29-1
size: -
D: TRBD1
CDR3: CSVGRDSYNEQFF
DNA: TGCAGCGTCGGTAGGGACAGTTACAATGAGCAGTTCTTC

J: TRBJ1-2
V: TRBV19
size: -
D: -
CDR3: CASSKGRAYGYTF
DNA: TGTGCCAGTAGTAAGGGCAGGGCCTATGGCTACACCTTC

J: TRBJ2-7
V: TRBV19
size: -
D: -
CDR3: CASSIRARTYEQYF
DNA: TGTGCCAGTAGTATCCGTGCCAGGACCTACGAGCAGTACTTC

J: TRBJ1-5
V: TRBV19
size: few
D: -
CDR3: CASSIDFSGAPQHF
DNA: TGTGCCAGTAGTATAGATTTTTCGGGTGCGCCCCAGCATTTT

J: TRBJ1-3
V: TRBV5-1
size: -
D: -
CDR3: CASSLGIGQGLAGNTIYF
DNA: TGCGCCAGCAGCTTGGGAATTGGGCAGGGGCTAGCTGGAAACACCATATATTTT

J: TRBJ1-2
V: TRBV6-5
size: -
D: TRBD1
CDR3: CASSLSAGGVYGYTF
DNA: TGTGCCAGCAGCCTCAGCGCAGGGGGCGTCTATGGCTACACCTTC

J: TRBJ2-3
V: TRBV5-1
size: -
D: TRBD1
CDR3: CASSFRGQGSTDTQYF
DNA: TGCGCCAGCAGCTTTAGGGGACAGGGAAGCACAGATACGCAGTATTTT

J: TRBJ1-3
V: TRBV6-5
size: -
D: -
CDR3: CASRGRGGPGNTIYF
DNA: TGTGCCAGCAGGGGCAGGGGAGGGCCTGGAAACACCATATATTTT

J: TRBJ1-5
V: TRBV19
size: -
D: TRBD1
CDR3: CASAGTGGNQPQHF
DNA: TGTGCCAGTGCCGGGACAGGGGGGAATCAGCCCCAGCATTTT

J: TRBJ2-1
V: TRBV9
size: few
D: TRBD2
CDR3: CASSSGGNSYNEQFF
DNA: TGTGCCAGCAGCTCCGGGGGGAACTCCTACAATGAGCAGTTCTTC

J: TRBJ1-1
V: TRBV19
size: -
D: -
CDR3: CASSSYSGNTEAFF
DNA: TGTGCCAGTAGTAGCTACAGCGGCAACACTGAAGCTTTCTTT

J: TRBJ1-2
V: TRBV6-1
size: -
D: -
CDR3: CASSDGELWDYGYTF
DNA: TGTGCCAGCAGTGACGGGGAGCTGTGGGACTATGGCTACACCTTC

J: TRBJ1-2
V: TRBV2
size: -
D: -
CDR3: CASSGPGGAGYTF
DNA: TGTGCCAGCAGTGGGCCCGGGGGGGCAGGCTACACCTTC

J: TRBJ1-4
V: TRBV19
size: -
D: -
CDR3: CASSLRGSQNEKLFF
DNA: TGTGCCAGTAGTTTGCGGGGCTCCCAAAATGAAAAACTGTTTTTT

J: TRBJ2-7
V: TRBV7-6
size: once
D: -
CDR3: CASSLVSGAFDEQYF
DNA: TGTGCCAGCAGCTTAGTGAGCGGAGCCTTCGACGAGCAGTACTTC